These 28 T cell receptor beta chains came from one sample sequenced in a study of T-cell reconstitution after alpha-beta-depleted transplantation in children. Preparation of the TCRbeta library involved a method that used unique molecular identifiers. TCRdb fed the PCR reads into MiXCR, producing one record per CDR3 protein. The table has about 690,000 distinct CDR3 sequences, approximately 17% seen once. Specimen: PBMCs from the stem cell graft donor, collected from the stem cell graft. The receptors here all came from a human donor who donated a stem cell graft to a child with acute myeloid leukemia.

V and J are TRBV6-5 and TRBJ2-1, with a possible D match to TRBD1 (5 bases). From germline, CDR1 is MNHEY and CDR2 SVGAGI. The V gene lost 6 bases and the J gene lost 8 bases, with 17 bases spanning the gap. There are 14 residues in the CDR3. The CDR3 sequence is CASSNTRVVDEQFF. The DNA of the CDR3 is TGTGCCAGCAGCAATACCAGGGTGGTCGATGAGCAGTTCTTC.

This clonotype was found many times. The rearrangement uses TRBV20-1 and TRBJ2-3; 10 nucleotides line up with TRBD2. CDR3 length equals 17 residues. V shed 1 base, J shed 4 bases, and the junction held 11 bases outside the gene matches. From germline, CDR1 is DFQATT and CDR2 SNEGSKA (reference sequence). The CDR3 DNA is TGCAGTGCTAGAGGGACGTGGGAGCGGGGGGGCGCAGATACGCAGTATTTT. Translation: CSARGTWERGGADTQYF.

The V and J genes are TRBV5-1 and TRBJ1-1, with D uncertain. This CDR3 is built from 11 residues. The germline CDR1 and CDR2 sequences are SGHRS and YFSETQ. V dropped 3 bases and J dropped 8 bases, with 8 bases sitting between them. The CDR3, as DNA: TGCGCCAGCAGCTCTGAGGGAGAAGCTTTCTTT. It translates to CASSSEGEAFF.

In its sample, this clonotype was seen once. The chain recombines TRBV12-3 or TRBV12-4 with TRBJ2-3; D possibly corresponds to TRBD2 (6 bases). The CDR3 totals 15 residues. V was clipped by 7 bases and J by 6 bases, with 20 bases between them. For the CDR3, the DNA is TGTGCCAGCACCCCATTGGCTAGCGCGGGCGATACGCAGTATTTT. Translation: CASTPLASAGDTQYF.

The J gene is TRBJ2-5, the V gene TRBV12-3 or TRBV12-4; TRBD1 might be the D (6 bases). The CDR3 has 12 residues. V was trimmed by 9 bases and J by 6 bases, leaving 14 bases between them. Written as DNA, the CDR3 is TGTGCCAGTGTCGGGACAACAAAGACCCAGTACTTC. Protein product: CASVGTTKTQYF.

This clonotype was recorded at least ten times. The chain is built from TRBV12-5 and TRBJ2-7; 9 positions match TRBD1. V was pared by 5 bases and J by 3 bases, with 8 bases of the junction left unmatched. The CDR3 is made up of 15 amino acids. CDR1 is LGHNT, CDR2 FRNRAP, per germline. CDR3: CASGPPGTGFYEQYF. CDR3 sequence (DNA): TGTGCTAGTGGTCCACCCGGGACAGGGTTCTACGAGCAGTACTTC. Together with reference TRBV12-5 and TRBJ2-7, the CDR3 gives the full variable domain: DARVTQTPRHKVTEMGQEVTMRCQPILGHNTVFWYRQTMMQGLELLAYFRNRAPLDDSGMPKDRFSAEMPDATLATLKIQPSEPRDSAVYFCASGPPGTGFYEQYFGPGTRLTVT.

V usage is TRBV24-1 and J usage is TRBJ2-3; D possibly matches TRBD1 or TRBD2 (5 bases each). Per the germline V gene, CDR1 is KGHDR and CDR2 is SFDVKD. The CDR3 contains 16 residues. The V end was cut by 4 bases, the J end by 4 bases, with 17 bases between. CDR3 DNA sequence: TGTGCCACCAGTGAGGTCGGGGCCGGTAGAGCAGATACGCAGTATTTT. This gives the protein CATSEVGAGRADTQYF.

This clonotype was detected ten times or more. V gene TRBV29-1 combines with J gene TRBJ1-1; 7 nucleotides match TRBD1. Germline loops: CDR1 SQVTM, CDR2 ANQGSEA. After removal of 6 bases from V and 1 base from J, the junction contained 2 bases not matched to a gene. This CDR3 is built from 12 residues. CDR3 sequence (DNA): TGCAGCGTACGGACAGGGAACACTGAAGCTTTCTTT. Translated, it gives CSVRTGNTEAFF. Drawing the rest from reference TRBV29-1 and TRBJ1-1, the complete variable domain is SAVISQKPSRDICQRGTSLTIQCQVDSQVTMMFWYRQQPGQSLTLIATANQGSEATYESGFVIDKFPISRPNLTFSTLTVSNMSPEDSSIYLCSVRTGNTEAFFGQGTRLTVV.

V gene TRBV7-9 combines with J gene TRBJ2-3; D remains unclear. CDR3 length: 12 amino acids. Trimming cost V 5 bases and J 10 bases, with 13 bases left between them. Germline V gene data show CDR1 as SEHNR and CDR2 as FQNEAQ (reference sequence). The CDR3 DNA reads as TGTGCCAGCAGCCCCGAGGCCCTTGCGCAGTATTTT. Translated: CASSPEALAQYF. Looking up the rest from reference TRBV7-9 and TRBJ2-3 gives the full variable domain: DTGVSQNPRHKITKRGQNVTFRCDPISEHNRLYWYRQTLGQGPEFLTYFQNEAQLEKSRLLSDRFSAERPKGSFSTLEIQRTEQGDSAMYLCASSPEALAQYFGPGTRLTVL.

This clonotype was counted at least ten times. The rearrangement uses TRBV12-3 or TRBV12-4 and TRBJ1-5; perhaps TRBD1 as D (5 bases). The CDR3 sequence is 17 residues long. V was clipped by 7 bases and J by 5 bases, with 24 bases between them. The CDR3 sequence is CASNLAGTLGKHQPQHF. Written as DNA, the CDR3 is TGTGCCAGCAATCTCGCAGGGACCCTGGGGAAGCATCAGCCCCAGCATTTT.

V and J are TRBV7-9 and TRBJ1-2, with TRBD1 matching 9 bases. J was trimmed by 6 bases and V by 6 bases; bases with no gene match: 5. The CDR3 runs 13 residues. Germline CDR1 reads SEHNR; CDR2 reads FQNEAQ (reference sequence). CDR3 sequence (DNA): TGTGCCAGCAGGGGTGGACAGGGGAATGGCTACACCTTC. Translating it yields CASRGGQGNGYTF.

This clonotype was counted between two and nine times. This chain connects TRBV5-6 to TRBJ2-3; TRBD2 matches at 10 bases. CDR1 is SGHDT and CDR2 is YYEEEE in the germline V gene. The ends lost 4 bases at V and 0 bases at J; junction bases unmatched: 5. The CDR3 extends over 16 amino acids. CDR3 sequence: CASSTGTSESTDTQYF. The CDR3 DNA reads TGTGCCAGCAGCACCGGGACTAGCGAGAGCACAGATACGCAGTATTTT.

For this clonotype: The junction departs from germline at one end; a sequencing error may be responsible. The chain combines TRBV24-1 with TRBJ2-1; TRBD2 matches 8 bases. Germline CDR1 reads KGHDR; CDR2 reads SFDVKD. The CDR3 has 17 residues. The CDR3 nucleotides read TGTGCCGCCAGTGCCTTAGCGGGGCAAGGCTCCTACAATGAGCAGTTCTTC. Its protein product is CAASALAGQGSYNEQFF.

This clonotype was seen many times. The chain carries TRBV10-2 and TRBJ1-5, with a possible D match to TRBD1 (5 bases). Germline values: CDR1 WSHSY, CDR2 SAAADI. The germline V and J ends were trimmed by 10 bases and 3 bases, with 16 bases remaining between them. The CDR3 spans 14 residues. CDR3 DNA sequence: TGCGCCACCGATGGGAGGGGTCTCAATCAGCCCCAGCATTTT. This codes for CATDGRGLNQPQHF.

The V and J genes are TRBV18 and TRBJ2-5, with D hard to call. The CDR3 has 14 residues. Germline CDR1 reads KGHSH; CDR2 reads LQKENI. The germline V and J ends were trimmed by 2 bases and 4 bases, with 11 bases remaining between them. CDR3 bases: TGTGCCAGCTCACCAGGTGGCCCCCCAGAGACCCAGTACTTC. Translated, it gives CASSPGGPPETQYF.

This clonotype has only one observation. The chain carries TRBV2 and TRBJ1-1; 7 nucleotides match TRBD1. This CDR3 spans 13 amino acids. The germline V gene has CDR1 SNHLY and CDR2 FYNNEI. Unmatched junction bases numbered 6, after V lost 6 bases and J lost 5 bases. CDR3 region: CASRYRGGTEAFF. The CDR3 bases are TGTGCCAGCAGATACAGGGGAGGTACTGAAGCTTTCTTT. Variable domain in full (rest from reference TRBV2 and TRBJ1-1): EPEVTQTPSHQVTQMGQEVILRCVPISNHLYFYWYRQILGQKVEFLVSFYNNEISEKSEIFDDQFSVERPDGSNFTLKIRSTKLEDSAMYFCASRYRGGTEAFFGQGTRLTVV.

This clonotype occurred many times. The chain links TRBV20-1 to TRBJ2-3; no firm D call. Germline V lookup: CDR1 DFQATT, CDR2 SNEGSKA (reference sequence). V lost 2 bases and J 6 bases, leaving 15 bases between the germline ends. The CDR3 extends over 14 amino acids. CDR3: CSARPLGLLDTQYF. Written as DNA, the CDR3 is TGCAGTGCTAGACCCCTGGGCTTACTGGATACGCAGTATTTT.

V gene TRBV20-1 combines with J gene TRBJ2-7, with no clear D. The CDR3 totals 18 residues. Looked up from germline, CDR1 is DFQATT and CDR2 is SNEGSKA (reference sequence). Trimming stripped 0 bases from V and 1 base from J, with 22 bases between. The CDR3 is CSARDLRANTPFSYEQYF. The CDR3 DNA sequence: TGCAGTGCTAGAGATTTAAGGGCAAATACTCCCTTTTCCTACGAGCAGTACTTC.

The CDR3 region is CASSSNGGARYYNEQFF. DNA of the CDR3: TGTGCCAGCAGCTCGAACGGGGGGGCCCGATACTACAATGAGCAGTTCTTC. J is TRBJ2-1 and V is TRBV7-9, with 8 bases matching TRBD2. V dropped 4 bases and J dropped 3; count of bases not matched to a gene: 11. Germline V lookup: CDR1 SEHNR, CDR2 FQNEAQ (reference sequence). This CDR3 comprises 17 residues.

CDR3 protein: CASSQRSYEQYV. As DNA, the CDR3 is TGTGCCAGCAGCCAAAGGTCTTACGAGCAGTACGTC. V gene TRBV13 combines with J gene TRBJ2-7, with D uncertain. This CDR3 is built from 12 residues. V dropped 5 bases and J dropped 4 bases, with 9 bases sitting between them. Per the germline V gene, CDR1 is PRHDT and CDR2 is FYEKMQ (reference sequence).

This clonotype has at least ten counts. The DNA for the CDR3 is TGTGCCAGCAGCGCAGGAACGGGGGGCGACGGGCAGCCCCAGCATTTT. Protein product: CASSAGTGGDGQPQHF. The V and J genes are TRBV5-6 and TRBJ1-5, with D perhaps matching TRBD1 (6 bases). V was cut by 4 bases and J by 7 bases, with 21 bases left in between. The germline V gene encodes CDR1 SGHDT and CDR2 YYEEEE. There are 16 residues in the CDR3.

A few counts support this clonotype. This chain connects TRBV6-2 or TRBV6-3 to TRBJ1-5; D is undetermined. Germline CDR1 is MNHEY and CDR2 is SVGEGT. CDR3 size: 15 residues. Trimming removed 5 bases at V and 3 bases at J, with 14 bases between. DNA for the CDR3: TGTGCCAGCAGTACGCCGAGCGGGCCCAATCAGCCCCAGCATTTT. Its translation is CASSTPSGPNQPQHF.

This clonotype showed up just a few times. A read error may produce the germline difference seen at one junction end. J is TRBJ1-6 and V is TRBV20-1, with 7 bases matching TRBD1. This CDR3 has 17 amino acids. Germline V gene lookup returns CDR1 DFQATT and CDR2 SNEGSKA (reference sequence). The CDR3: CCALDRAHGRDNSPLHF. The DNA for the CDR3 is TGCTGTGCCCTAGACAGGGCCCACGGGAGAGATAATTCACCCCTCCACTTT.

This sequence joins TRBV7-2 and TRBJ1-1; D is possibly TRBD1 (5 bases). This CDR3 contains 11 residues. The V end was cut by 4 bases, the J end by 10 bases, with 10 bases between. Germline V gives CDR1 SGHTA, CDR2 FQGNSA. CDR3 DNA: TGTGCCAGCAGCTCCGGGACTAGAGCTTTCTTT. Amino acid sequence: CASSSGTRAFF.

V usage is TRBV10-1 and J usage is TRBJ2-3; 13 bases align to TRBD2. J gave up 7 bases and V 2 bases, and 3 bases lay outside the gene matches. CDR1 and CDR2 (germline): WNHNN, SYGVQD (reference sequence). This CDR3 comprises 15 residues. This CDR3 is CASSETSGGANTQYF. CDR3 coding DNA: TGCGCCAGCAGTGAGACTAGCGGGGGGGCGAATACGCAGTATTTT.

The table lists this clonotype with many counts. CDR3 sequence reads: CATSGEESYNEQFF. As DNA, the CDR3 is TGTGCCACCAGCGGCGAGGAATCCTACAATGAGCAGTTCTTC. This rearrangement joins TRBV15 to TRBJ2-1; D gene ambiguous. This CDR3 spans 14 amino acids. The V end was cut by 5 bases, the J end by 1 base, with 9 bases between. Germline loops: CDR1 LNHNV, CDR2 YYDKDF (reference sequence).

The chain carries TRBV5-1 and TRBJ2-6; D is possibly TRBD1 (6 bases). The CDR3 spans 14 residues. Germline V gene data show CDR1 as SGHRS and CDR2 as YFSETQ. V was shortened by 5 bases and J by 4 bases, with 10 bases between the two germline ends. CDR3 nucleotide sequence: TGCGCCAGCAGTTCAGGGGCCGGGGCCAACGTCCTGACTTTC. Amino acids: CASSSGAGANVLTF.

This clonotype was seen many times. The chain employs TRBV7-9 and TRBJ2-3; D call uncertain. Trimming pared 3 bases from V and 1 base from J, leaving 11 bases between. There are 15 residues in the CDR3. The germline V gene encodes CDR1 SEHNR and CDR2 FQNEAQ (reference sequence). CDR3 sequence reads: CASSFWGRGTDTQYF. CDR3 DNA: TGTGCCAGCAGCTTCTGGGGTAGGGGCACAGATACGCAGTATTTT.